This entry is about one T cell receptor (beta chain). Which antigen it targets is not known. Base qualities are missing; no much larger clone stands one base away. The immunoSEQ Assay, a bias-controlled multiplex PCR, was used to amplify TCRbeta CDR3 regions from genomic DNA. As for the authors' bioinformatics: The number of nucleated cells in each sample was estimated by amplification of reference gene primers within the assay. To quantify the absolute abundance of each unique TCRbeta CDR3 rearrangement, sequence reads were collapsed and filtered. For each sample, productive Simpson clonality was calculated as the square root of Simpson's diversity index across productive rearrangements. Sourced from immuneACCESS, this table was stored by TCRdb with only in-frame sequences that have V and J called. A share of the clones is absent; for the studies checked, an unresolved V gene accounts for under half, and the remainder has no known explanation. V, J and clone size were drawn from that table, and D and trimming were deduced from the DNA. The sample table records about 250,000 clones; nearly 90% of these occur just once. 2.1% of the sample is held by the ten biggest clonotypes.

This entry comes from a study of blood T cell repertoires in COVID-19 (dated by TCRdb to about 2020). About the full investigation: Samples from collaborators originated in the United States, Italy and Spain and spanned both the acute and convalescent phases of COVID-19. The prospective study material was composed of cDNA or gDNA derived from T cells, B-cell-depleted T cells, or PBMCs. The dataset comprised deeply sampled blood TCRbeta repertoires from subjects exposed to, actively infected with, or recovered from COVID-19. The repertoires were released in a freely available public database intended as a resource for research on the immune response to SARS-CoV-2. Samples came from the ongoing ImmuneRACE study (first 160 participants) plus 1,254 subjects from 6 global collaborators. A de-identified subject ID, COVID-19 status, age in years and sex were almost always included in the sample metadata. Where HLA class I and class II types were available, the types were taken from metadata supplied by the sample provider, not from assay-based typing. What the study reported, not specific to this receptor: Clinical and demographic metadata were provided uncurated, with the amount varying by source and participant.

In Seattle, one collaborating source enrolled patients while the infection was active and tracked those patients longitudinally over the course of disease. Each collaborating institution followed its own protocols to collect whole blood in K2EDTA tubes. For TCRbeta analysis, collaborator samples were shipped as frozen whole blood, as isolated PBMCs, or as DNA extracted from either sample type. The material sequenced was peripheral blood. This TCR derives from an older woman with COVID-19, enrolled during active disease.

The base sequence is TGTGCCAGCAGTTTAGGGCAGGGAAACACTGAAGCTTTCTTT. This is translated as CASSLGQGNTEAFF. The chain was built from TRBV27 and TRBJ1-1; TRBD1 is perhaps the D gene, given 5 matching bases. Reading the germline V gene (reference sequence) gives CDR1 MNHEY and CDR2 SMNVEV. Spanning cysteine to phenylalanine, the CDR3 consists of 14 amino acids. The CDR3 DNA has 42 bases and is translated from base 1. The trim is 2 bases for V and 2 bases for J, with a gap of 9 bases between the germline ends.